This paragraph reports one T cell receptor beta chain. V lost 1 base and J lost 6, with 7 bases in between. The CDR3 covers 12 residues. The data were taken from a study of blood T cell repertoires in COVID-19. Turning to the study itself: Acute and convalescent COVID-19 specimens originated in the United States, Italy and Spain. Sources were T cells, B-cell-depleted T cells, or PBMCs; the material itself was cDNA or gDNA.

Per the original methods: From reference gene primer amplification, estimates of nucleated cell counts were derived. Using immunoSEQ multiplex PCR, the repertoire was profiled, and TCRdb retains in-frame clones only, with some absent. The V and J calls and clone size are taken from that table; D and trimming were inferred from the DNA. The sample lists a few hundred thousand clones, about nine tenths seen once, with about 3% in the top ten. The sequence was collected from a woman aged 25 to 39 with active or convalescent COVID-19. The chain employs TRBV12-3 or TRBV12-4 and TRBJ2-7; no firm D call. Sequences were obtained from peripheral blood. CDR3 protein: CASSLGGGEQYF. CDR3 in DNA: TGTGCCAGCAGTTTAGGAGGCGGCGAGCAGTACTTC.